The T cell receptor beta chain under discussion was sequenced for a study of PD-1 blockade in mismatch repair-deficient tumors (dated by TCRdb to 2016 to 2017). Notes on the research overall: The trial enrolled some 90 consecutive patients with roughly twelve mismatch repair-deficient cancer types between late 2013 and September 2016, all previously treated and progressing. Tumor-associated T cell clones were tracked in the peripheral blood of patients responding to PD-1 blockade by deep sequencing of TCR CDR3 regions.

As for this clone: Which antigen it targets is not known. No base quality information exists; no much larger clone differs at one position.

Points the paper makes about the study in general: After pembrolizumab, tumor-resident clones, which were often undetectable in blood before treatment, expanded rapidly and then contracted, generally ahead of radiologic responses.

In light of the paper, this sample's time point label describes: peripheral blood 12 weeks after first pembrolizumab dose. For every enrolled patient, mismatch repair deficiency was confirmed by either polymerase chain reaction or immunohistochemistry. TCR sequencing was performed for a few patients who responded to pembrolizumab therapy. The phase II trial prospectively tested pembrolizumab PD-1 blockade in advanced mismatch repair-deficient cancers regardless of tissue of origin. Peripheral blood T cell samples were collected serially, before PD-1 blockade began and at several time points afterward. The timing of each blood sample was reported as weeks after the first dose of pembrolizumab. The germline ends are 14 bases apart after V is trimmed by 4 bases and J by 4 bases. Counted from cysteine to phenylalanine, this CDR3 has 14 amino acids. Only the CDR3 DNA stays, 42 bases, in frame from base 1. The germline V gene provides CDR1 SGHDT and CDR2 YYEEEE.

The library came from the immunoSEQ multiplex PCR assay. TCRdb holds this immuneACCESS table with in-frame rearrangements only. Some clones are missing; in checked studies, unresolved V genes explain under half, and the rest has no known cause. The sample table holds about 84,000 clones, of which approximately 84% were seen once. The ten largest clones represent 2.5% to 3% of the sample. The V and J genes are TRBV5-6 and TRBJ1-2, with TRBD1 perhaps the D gene, on 6 matching bases. The sequences come from peripheral blood, collected 12 weeks after starting pembrolizumab. The clonotype comes from an adult with mismatch repair-deficient cancer. The sequence in DNA is TGTGCCAGCAGCATCAGGGGTGGCGGCTATGGCTACACCTTC. It translates as CASSIRGGGYGYTF.